This T cell receptor beta chain was profiled in a study of blood T cell repertoires in COVID-19. The overall study: Samples of COVID-19 (acute and convalescent) were obtained from the United States, Italy and Spain. T cells, B-cell-depleted T cells, or PBMCs supplied cDNA or gDNA.

The data were produced by immunoSEQ multiplex PCR, yet TCRdb's version contains in-frame clones alone and is incomplete. The sample lists some 150,000 clones, approximately 82% seen once, with about 7.2% in the top ten. The CDR3 has 14 amino acids. From germline, CDR1 is SGHNT and CDR2 YYREEE (reference sequence). Trimming at V came to 4 bases and at J to 4 bases, leaving 6 bases not matched to a gene. The clonotype originates from a woman between 50 and 59 years old in a cohort sampled during active or convalescent COVID-19. Sequencing was performed on peripheral blood. The V call is TRBV5-4, the J call TRBJ1-1; TRBD1 matches 8 bases. CDR3: CASSNGQGGTEAFF. The CDR3 DNA reads TGTGCCAGCAGCAACGGACAGGGAGGCACTGAAGCTTTCTTT.